This TCR beta chain was sequenced in a study of CD8 T cells in Susac syndrome. Between the trimmed V and J ends, which lost 4 bases and 2 bases, there was a span of 15 bases. Germline loops: CDR1 MNHEY, CDR2 SMNVEV (reference sequence). This CDR3 is built from 17 residues. An input of roughly 0.5 to 1 ug of RNA was subjected to reverse transcription using random hexamers. Across 54 Vbeta and 13 Jbeta, immunoSEQ multiplex PCR amplified TCR beta CDR3. TCRdb redid the calling of the immunoSEQ multiplex PCR reads with MiXCR, one entry per CDR3 protein. The sample has hundreds of thousands of distinct CDR3 sequences, roughly 81% seen once; the top ten hold over 0.095%.

The rearrangement links TRBV27 to TRBJ2-6; D is possibly TRBD1 (5 bases). Sample: CD8+ T cells from PBMCs. The receptor was isolated from a human donor with multiple sclerosis. CDR3 residues: CASSSPTAPTGANVLTF. The CDR3 DNA sequence: TGTGCCAGCAGTTCCCCGACAGCACCTACTGGGGCCAACGTCCTGACTTTC.